These 26 T cell receptor beta chains were all obtained from the same sample, sequenced in a study of blood T cells in healthy people across ages. Together with a sample-barcoded 5' primer, a J-beta primer mix was included in a second PCR lasting roughly 6 to 12 cycles. Each CDR3 protein gets one entry after TCRdb re-called the 5' RACE reads with MiXCR. The table has about 640,000 distinct CDR3 sequences, roughly 53% seen once. Sample: blood. These receptors all come from a man aged 55-75 years in good health.

The chain couples TRBV21-1 to TRBJ2-2; the DNA was not used to check the table's D call, TRBD1. TRBV21-1 counts as a pseudogene. This CDR3 spans 16 amino acids. Written as DNA, the CDR3 is TGTGCCAGCAGCAACCACAGGGGGCGAGACACCGGGGAGCTGTTTTTT. It encodes CASSNHRGRDTGELFF.

The chain couples TRBV20-1 to TRBJ1-5; D may be TRBD1 (5 bases). CDR1 and CDR2 from the germline V gene are DFQATT and SNEGSKA (reference sequence). The CDR3 is 14 amino acids. Trimming took off 5 bases at V and 1 base at J, with 12 bases between the two ends. The CDR3, as DNA: TGCAGTGCTGGGGGGGGTGGGAGCAATCAGCCCCAGCATTTT. This encodes CSAGGGGSNQPQHF.

This clonotype was seen more than once but under ten times. The chain combines TRBV28 with TRBJ2-7; 8 nucleotides agree with TRBD1. CDR1 and CDR2 from the germline V gene are MDHEN and SYDVKM. The CDR3 loop spans 13 amino acids. V gave up 6 bases and J gave up 3 bases; unmatched junction bases: 4. CDR3 residues: CASRRQGIYEQYF. In DNA, the CDR3 is TGTGCCAGCAGACGACAGGGGATCTACGAGCAGTACTTC.

The chain uses TRBV20-1 and TRBJ2-5; unclear D gene. Trimming shortened V by 0 bases and J by 1 base, and 15 bases separated the two germline ends. Germline V gives CDR1 DFQATT, CDR2 SNEGSKA (reference sequence). There are 16 residues in the CDR3. The CDR3 loop is CSARDVNSIVQETQYF. The CDR3 DNA follows: TGCAGTGCTAGAGATGTGAACAGCATAGTCCAAGAGACCCAGTACTTC.

The chain joins TRBV2 to TRBJ1-2; no clear D. This CDR3 has 12 amino acids. Germline assignment: CDR1 SNHLY and CDR2 FYNNEI. Trimming shortened V by 7 bases and J by 8 bases, and 14 bases separated the two germline ends. The chain's CDR3 is CASMIYERGYTF. The CDR3 DNA follows: TGTGCCAGCATGATTTACGAGCGGGGCTACACCTTC.

The chain employs TRBV28 and TRBJ1-4, with TRBD1 identical over 7 bases. The CDR3 is made up of 15 amino acids. From germline, CDR1 is MDHEN and CDR2 SYDVKM. The J segment lost 3 bases and the V segment lost 2 bases, leaving 3 bases of the junction unmatched. In DNA form, the CDR3 reads TGTGCCAGCAGTTTAGGAGGGACAGCTAATGAAAAACTGTTTTTT. Protein: CASSLGGTANEKLFF.

This clonotype came up a few times. V usage is TRBV6-5 and J usage is TRBJ2-5; TRBD2 is a possible D gene (5 bases). The V gene's germline CDR1 is MNHEY and CDR2 SVGAGI. CDR3 length: 12 amino acids. V lost 6 bases and J 7 bases, leaving 12 bases between the germline ends. CDR3 sequence reads: CASSQTRGTQYF. As DNA, the CDR3 is TGTGCCAGCAGCCAAACCCGGGGGACCCAGTACTTC.

This clonotype is a singleton in its sample. The V and J genes are TRBV6-1 and TRBJ1-2, with D possibly being TRBD1 (6 bases). The germline gives CDR1 MNHNS, CDR2 SASEGT. The CDR3 is 13 residues long. V gave up 1 base and J gave up 4 bases, with 7 bases separating them. The CDR3 reads CASSEGDTYGYTF. Here the CDR3 DNA reads TGTGCCAGCAGTGAAGGGGACACCTATGGCTACACCTTC.

The chain is built from TRBV20-1 and TRBJ2-3; 7 nucleotides agree with TRBD2. CDR3 length: 15 residues. The germline gives CDR1 DFQATT, CDR2 SNEGSKA (reference sequence). J gave up 4 bases and V 1 base, and 8 bases lay outside the gene matches. This chain's CDR3 is CSARVGGLAADTQYF. DNA for the CDR3: TGCAGTGCTAGAGTAGGAGGTCTAGCGGCAGATACGCAGTATTTT.

The chain combines TRBV6-1 with TRBJ2-1; possibly TRBD1 or TRBD2 for D (6 bases each). Trimming left V 2 bases short and J 9 bases short, with 20 bases between. This CDR3 has 16 amino acids. Germline V gives CDR1 MNHNS, CDR2 SASEGT. CDR3 DNA: TGTGCCAGCAGTGAAAGAGGGGGGCCCAATTGGGGTGAGCAGTTCTTC. Translating gives CASSERGGPNWGEQFF.

V usage is TRBV3-1 and J usage is TRBJ1-1, with a weak D call TRBD1 (5 bases). Germline V lookup: CDR1 LGHDT, CDR2 YNNKEL (reference sequence). CDR3 length: 12 residues. V was shortened by 5 bases and J by 1 base, with 5 bases between the two germline ends. The CDR3 DNA sequence: TGTGCCAGCAGCACAGGGAACACTGAAGCTTTCTTT. Its translation is CASSTGNTEAFF.

This clonotype was recorded a few times. The V and J genes are TRBV7-2 and TRBJ2-1; D unclear. This CDR3 has 13 residues. The germline CDR1 and CDR2 sequences are SGHTA and FQGNSA. Trimming pared 1 base from V and 7 bases from J, leaving 8 bases between. CDR3 amino acids: CASSLGASNEQFF. In DNA form, the CDR3 reads TGTGCCAGCAGCTTAGGAGCGAGTAATGAGCAGTTCTTC.

The rearrangement uses TRBV20-1 and TRBJ2-7; the match to TRBD1 covers 7 bases. The CDR3 spans 17 residues. Trimming removed 6 bases from V and 3 bases from J; junction bases left unmatched: 20. From germline, CDR1 is DFQATT and CDR2 SNEGSKA (reference sequence). The CDR3 here is CSALEVRGGRGFYEQYF. The CDR3 region has the DNA TGCAGTGCCCTCGAGGTGCGTGGGGGCAGGGGGTTCTACGAGCAGTACTTC.

The chain joins TRBV4-2 to TRBJ2-5; D unclear. The CDR3 has 15 amino acids. Germline V gene lookup returns CDR1 LGHNA and CDR2 YNFKEQ. V was pared by 0 bases and J by 3 bases, with 11 bases between. The CDR3 spells CASSQDGVRKETQYF. The CDR3 coding sequence is TGTGCCAGCAGCCAAGATGGGGTGAGGAAAGAGACCCAGTACTTC.

The rearrangement links TRBV29-1 to TRBJ2-7, with 10 bases identical to TRBD1. The junction had 10 bases not matched to a gene; V was cut back by 5 bases and J by 3 bases. Looked up from germline, CDR1 is SQVTM and CDR2 is ANQGSEA. This CDR3 comprises 15 residues. This CDR3 is CSVQLRDRGYYEQYF. CDR3 in DNA: TGCAGCGTTCAACTCCGGGACAGGGGTTACTACGAGCAGTACTTC.

V and J are TRBV7-9 and TRBJ2-7; D may be TRBD1 (6 bases). Near its end, the DNA agrees better with TRBJ2-5, so the J call may be wrong. CDR3 length equals 15 residues. Germline CDR1 is SEHNR and CDR2 is FQNEAQ (reference sequence). Here the CDR3 reads CASSLGTILRKTQYF. CDR3 bases: TGTGCCAGCAGCCTCGGGACAATCCTTCGGAAGACCCAGTACTTC.

The chain recombines TRBV20-1 with TRBJ2-1; TRBD1 is a possible D gene (5 bases). The CDR3 loop spans 13 amino acids. The V gene lost 6 bases and the J gene lost 5 bases, with 14 bases spanning the gap. Germline V gene lookup returns CDR1 DFQATT and CDR2 SNEGSKA (reference sequence). CDR3 DNA: TGCAGTGCCCGTCGGACACTCCACAATGAGCAGTTCTTC. Encoded protein: CSARRTLHNEQFF.

This clonotype has only a few counts. This chain links TRBV5-1 with TRBJ2-5; 9 nucleotides line up with TRBD2. Germline values: CDR1 SGHRS, CDR2 YFSETQ. This CDR3 region has 15 residues. The trim removed 3 bases at V and 1 base at J, leaving 4 bases unmatched. CDR3 nucleotide sequence: TGCGCCAGCAGCTCCCAGCGGGGGGCCCAAGAGACCCAGTACTTC. As protein: CASSSQRGAQETQYF.

CDR3 sequence reads: CASSPGRGLSTDTQYF. In DNA, the CDR3 is TGCGCCAGCAGCCCGGGGCGGGGGCTTAGCACAGATACGCAGTATTTT. The rearrangement joins TRBV5-1 to TRBJ2-3; a possible D gene is TRBD2 (7 bases). V was cut by 4 bases and J by 0 bases, with 15 bases left in between. The CDR3 consists of 16 residues. The V gene's germline CDR1 is SGHRS and CDR2 YFSETQ.

This clonotype has more than one count but fewer than ten. This sequence joins TRBV24-1 and TRBJ2-1; 8 nucleotides match TRBD2. Per germline, CDR1 KGHDR and CDR2 SFDVKD. The CDR3 is 16 amino acids. Trimming removed 4 bases from V and 3 bases from J; junction bases left unmatched: 7. CDR3 region: CATSDPGLADYNEQFF. DNA for the CDR3: TGTGCCACCAGTGACCCTGGACTAGCCGACTACAATGAGCAGTTCTTC.

The gene calls are TRBV2 and TRBJ2-5; 7 nucleotides line up with TRBD1. Germline assignment: CDR1 SNHLY and CDR2 FYNNEI. Germline trimming cut 7 bases from V and 7 bases from J; bases unmatched to any gene: 12. This CDR3 region has 14 residues. The CDR3 DNA is TGTGCCAGCAATTTTCTACAGGGGTACGGGACCCAGTACTTC. Its protein is CASNFLQGYGTQYF. Full variable domain (rest looked up from reference TRBV2 and TRBJ2-5): EPEVTQTPSHQVTQMGQEVILRCVPISNHLYFYWYRQILGQKVEFLVSFYNNEISEKSEIFDDQFSVERPDGSNFTLKIRSTKLEDSAMYFCASNFLQGYGTQYFGPGTRLLVL.

The chain joins TRBV25-1 to TRBJ2-7; possibly TRBD1 for D (6 bases). The V gene's germline CDR1 is MGHDK and CDR2 SYGVNS. The CDR3 consists of 12 residues. The germline V and J ends were trimmed by 10 bases and 2 bases, with 12 bases remaining between them. CDR3 sequence reads: CATEDRTYEQYF. In nucleotides, the CDR3 is TGTGCCACCGAGGACAGAACCTACGAGCAGTACTTC.

This rearrangement joins TRBV6-1 to TRBJ2-7, with 9 nucleotides matching TRBD1. Per the germline V gene, CDR1 is MNHNS and CDR2 is SASEGT. Trimming removed 7 bases from V and 2 bases from J; junction bases left unmatched: 9. The CDR3 length is 15 residues. The CDR3 DNA reads as TGTGCCAGCACCCGAGGTGGACAGGGGACCTACGAGCAGTACTTC. Translation gives CASTRGGQGTYEQYF.

In this sample, this clonotype turned up a few times. The rearrangement joins TRBV10-3 to TRBJ2-7, with 8 positions matching TRBD1. Trimming took 6 bases from V and 10 from J; bases not matched to a gene: 11. Per germline, CDR1 ENHRY and CDR2 SYGVKD. The CDR3 is 13 amino acids. CDR3 protein: CAIRNTGTGEQYF. DNA for the CDR3: TGTGCCATCAGGAACACCGGGACAGGCGAACAGTACTTC.

This clonotype was seen only a few times. The rearrangement joins TRBV5-1 to TRBJ1-6; TRBD1 aligns across 9 bases. CDR3 size: 17 residues. V lost 4 bases, J lost 0 bases, and 5 bases stayed unmatched. Germline CDR1 reads SGHRS; CDR2 reads YFSETQ. This CDR3 is CASSPGTGSSYNSPLHF. The CDR3 DNA reads as TGCGCCAGCAGCCCCGGGACAGGGAGCTCCTATAATTCACCCCTCCACTTT.

This CDR3 is CASSLARNGYTF. The CDR3, as DNA: TGTGCCAGCAGCCTCGCCAGGAACGGCTACACCTTC. This rearrangement joins TRBV14 to TRBJ1-2; D gene unclear. Trimming left V 4 bases short and J 8 bases short, with 11 bases between. The CDR3 spans 12 residues. The germline V gene has CDR1 SGHDN and CDR2 FVKESK.